The TCR beta chain described here comes from a study of shared clonotypes between healthy human individuals. This CDR3 is built from 14 residues. Trimming shortened V by 4 bases and J by 4 bases, and 16 bases separated the two germline ends. Looked up from germline, CDR1 is SQVTM and CDR2 is ANQGSEA. Genomic DNA of every subset was divided equally among multiple immunoSEQ plates. Here immunoSEQ multiplex PCR was the method, and the copy in TCRdb shows in-frame clones only, minus some. The data contain under 300,000 clones, just over 65% of them singletons. Sequencing was done on a sample of memory CD4+ T cells sorted from blood. Noted subset: CD45RA-negative fraction. The receptor was isolated from a man in his thirties or forties in good health. The chain joins TRBV29-1 to TRBJ1-1; D not resolved. The CDR3 sequence is CSVVRVGWVTEAFF. The CDR3 DNA follows: TGCAGCGTTGTGCGCGTCGGCTGGGTCACTGAAGCTTTCTTT.